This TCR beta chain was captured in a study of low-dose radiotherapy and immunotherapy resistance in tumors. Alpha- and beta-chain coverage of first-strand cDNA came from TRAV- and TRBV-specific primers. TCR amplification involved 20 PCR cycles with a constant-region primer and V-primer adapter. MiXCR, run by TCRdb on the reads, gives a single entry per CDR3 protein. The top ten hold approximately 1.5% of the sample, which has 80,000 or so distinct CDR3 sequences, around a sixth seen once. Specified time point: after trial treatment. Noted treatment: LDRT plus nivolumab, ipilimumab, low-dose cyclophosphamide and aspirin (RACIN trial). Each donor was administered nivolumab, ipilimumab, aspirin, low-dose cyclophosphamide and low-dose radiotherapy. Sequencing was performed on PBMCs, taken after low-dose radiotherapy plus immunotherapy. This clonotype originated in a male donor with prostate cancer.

CDR3 sequence reads: CRATSRRIKPDTQYF. CDR3 sequence (DNA): TGCAGGGCCACCTCCCGACGGATTAAACCAGATACGCAGTATTTT. J is TRBJ2-3 and V is TRBV20-1; no clear D. Per germline, CDR1 DFQATT and CDR2 SNEGSKA (reference sequence). This CDR3 contains 15 residues.